What follows are 17 T cell receptor beta chains derived from one specimen sequenced in a study of blood T cell repertoires in COVID-19. The table came from immunoSEQ multiplex PCR; TCRdb's copy has only in-frame clones and leaves some out. The sample records around 400,000 clones, about 88% being singletons. The sample was PBMCs or T cells enriched from blood (not recorded which). The receptors originated from a woman aged 18-35 years who had been exposed to COVID-19.

The chain's CDR3 is CASSVTGGWSEQYF. The CDR3 coding sequence is TGTGCCAGCAGCGTAACCGGGGGGTGGTCCGAGCAGTACTTC. This chain joins TRBV9 and TRBJ2-7; 7 bases line up with TRBD2. Germline V gene lookup returns CDR1 SGDLS and CDR2 YYNGEE. V was clipped by 1 base and J by 6 bases; unmatched bases: 7. The CDR3 consists of 14 residues.

The chain employs TRBV27 and TRBJ1-2; 9 nucleotides match TRBD1. The V segment lost 10 bases and the J segment 6 bases; nucleotides outside the gene matches: 12. The CDR3 has 14 amino acids. Germline V gene data show CDR1 as MNHEY and CDR2 as SMNVEV (reference sequence). The CDR3 DNA sequence: TGTGCCACCGGCCTCCTTGGGACAGGGAATGGCTACACCTTC. Amino acids: CATGLLGTGNGYTF.

The chain has TRBV29-1 and TRBJ2-7; D gene uncertain. Looked up from germline, CDR1 is SQVTM and CDR2 is ANQGSEA. The CDR3 sequence is 13 residues long. V gave up 7 bases and J gave up 3 bases, with 16 bases separating them. The CDR3 here is CSADDGANYEQYF. The CDR3 DNA follows: TGCAGCGCCGATGACGGAGCTAACTACGAGCAGTACTTC.

The rearrangement uses TRBV11-2 and TRBJ1-2; weak D call: TRBD1 (6 bases). Germline CDR1 SGHAT, CDR2 FQNNGV. V shed 1 base and J shed 5 bases, with 11 bases lying between them. The CDR3 extends over 14 amino acids. The CDR3 loop reads CASSLGEGVYGYTF. The DNA of the CDR3 is TGTGCCAGCAGCTTAGGCGAGGGGGTTTATGGCTACACCTTC.

The rearrangement links TRBV5-1 to TRBJ2-1; 7 bases agree with TRBD2. The CDR3 consists of 16 residues. The germline CDR1 and CDR2 sequences are SGHRS and YFSETQ. V was pared by 4 bases and J by 2 bases, with 9 bases of the junction left unmatched. The CDR3 sequence: CASSGNAGTTYNEQFF. The CDR3 nucleotides are TGCGCCAGCAGCGGGAACGCCGGGACTACCTACAATGAGCAGTTCTTC.

The CDR3 DNA reads as TGTGCCAGCAGCGGGGGGGGACTAGCGTCAGATACGCAGTATTTT. Translating it yields CASSGGGLASDTQYF. This chain links TRBV9 with TRBJ2-3, with 10 bases aligning to TRBD2. V shed 3 bases, J shed 4 bases, and the junction held 5 bases outside the gene matches. The CDR3 is 15 amino acids. Germline V CDR1 and CDR2: SGDLS, YYNGEE.

The rearrangement uses TRBV30 and TRBJ2-7; 11 nucleotides agree with TRBD1. The V gene end was trimmed by 3 bases and the J gene end by 5 bases; junction bases not matched to a gene: 3. Germline V CDR1 and CDR2: GTSNPN, SVGIG (reference sequence). The CDR3 is 13 residues long. CDR3 sequence: CAWRGQGDHEQYF. CDR3 sequence (DNA): TGTGCCTGGAGGGGACAGGGGGACCACGAGCAGTACTTC.

The CDR3 DNA is TGTGCCACCAGCAGAGGGACAATGCCTGAAGCTTTCTTT. Protein: CATSRGTMPEAFF. The chain joins TRBV15 to TRBJ1-1, with a weak D call TRBD1 (5 bases). This CDR3 is 13 amino acids long. V was trimmed by 1 base and J by 6 bases, leaving 9 bases between them. Germline V gene lookup returns CDR1 LNHNV and CDR2 YYDKDF (reference sequence).

CDR3 loop: CASSVVVRDGAYEQYF. The CDR3 nucleotides are TGTGCCAGCAGCGTAGTTGTTCGAGACGGAGCCTACGAGCAGTACTTC. The chain is built from TRBV9 and TRBJ2-7; unclear D gene. Trimming left V 0 bases short and J 2 bases short, with 15 bases between. The CDR3 runs 16 residues. Looked up from germline, CDR1 is SGDLS and CDR2 is YYNGEE.

This clone has only one observation. V gene TRBV18 combines with J gene TRBJ2-7; D is possibly TRBD2 (5 bases). Trimming removed 3 bases at V and 4 bases at J, with 22 bases between. CDR1 is KGHSH and CDR2 is LQKENI in the germline V gene. The CDR3 is 17 amino acids. This CDR3 reads CASSPSPPRAEGYEQYF. Here the CDR3 DNA reads TGTGCCAGCTCACCTTCCCCCCCGAGGGCAGAAGGGTACGAGCAGTACTTC.

The rearrangement joins TRBV6-5 to TRBJ2-1; no reliable D call. CDR1 and CDR2 (germline): MNHEY, SVGAGI. This CDR3 contains 13 residues. V shed 0 bases and J shed 13 bases, with 13 bases lying between them. In DNA form, the CDR3 reads TGTGCCAGCAGTTACTCCGCGGATGTGAGTCAGTTCTTC. It codes for CASSYSADVSQFF.

This sequence joins TRBV2 and TRBJ2-1; 10 nucleotides line up with TRBD2. The CDR3 extends over 15 amino acids. Germline trimming cut 6 bases from V and 4 bases from J; bases unmatched to any gene: 6. The germline CDR1 and CDR2 sequences are SNHLY and FYNNEI. CDR3 protein: CASRVTSGDYNEQFF. DNA of the CDR3: TGTGCCAGCAGGGTTACTAGCGGGGATTACAATGAGCAGTTCTTC.

V is TRBV10-3 and J is TRBJ1-5, with D possibly TRBD1 on 6 matching bases. Trimming left V 7 bases short and J 2 bases short, with 9 bases between. The germline V gene encodes CDR1 ENHRY and CDR2 SYGVKD. The CDR3 runs 13 residues. The CDR3: CAITRQGNQPQHF. Written as DNA, the CDR3 is TGTGCCATCACCAGACAGGGCAATCAGCCCCAGCATTTT.

The chain joins TRBV27 to TRBJ1-2, with D perhaps TRBD1 (5 bases). Germline CDR1 reads MNHEY; CDR2 reads SMNVEV (reference sequence). The V and J ends lost 6 bases and 7 bases respectively, with 18 bases between them. This CDR3 is 14 amino acids long. This CDR3 is CASRPPSGASGYTF. The DNA of the CDR3 is TGTGCCAGCAGGCCGCCTAGTGGGGCCTCTGGCTACACCTTC.

This chain joins TRBV12-2 and TRBJ2-3; TRBD2, the table's D call, was not compared with the DNA. TRBV12-2 is termed a pseudogene. The length of the CDR3 is 17 residues. The CDR3 coding sequence is TGTGCAAGTCGCTCCATCTTCAAGCGGGCAATCACAGATACGCAGTATTTT. This sequence encodes CASRSIFKRAITDTQYF.

The V gene is TRBV28, the J gene TRBJ2-7, with D perhaps matching TRBD2 (5 bases). The CDR3 is 13 amino acids. The V end was cut by 5 bases, the J end by 2 bases, with 10 bases between. CDR1 is MDHEN, CDR2 SYDVKM, per germline. This chain's CDR3 is CASSKEVPYEQYF. In nucleotides, the CDR3 is TGTGCCAGCAGTAAGGAGGTTCCCTACGAGCAGTACTTC.

V usage is TRBV14 and J usage is TRBJ2-3; TRBD1 matches 7 bases. V lost 4 bases to trimming and J lost 3 bases; unmatched junction nucleotides: 7. From germline, CDR1 is SGHDN and CDR2 FVKESK. This CDR3 spans 15 amino acids. The CDR3 loop is CASSPRQGWTDTQYF. CDR3 coding DNA: TGTGCCAGCAGCCCCAGACAGGGTTGGACAGATACGCAGTATTTT.